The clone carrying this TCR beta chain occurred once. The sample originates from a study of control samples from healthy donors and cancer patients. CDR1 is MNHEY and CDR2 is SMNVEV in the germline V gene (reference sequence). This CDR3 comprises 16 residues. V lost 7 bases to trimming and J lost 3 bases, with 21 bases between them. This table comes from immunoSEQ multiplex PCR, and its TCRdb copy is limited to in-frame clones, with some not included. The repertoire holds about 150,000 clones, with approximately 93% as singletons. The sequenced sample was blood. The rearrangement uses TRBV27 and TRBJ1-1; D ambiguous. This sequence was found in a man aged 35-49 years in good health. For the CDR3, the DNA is TGTGCCAGCACCGCAAGCGGTAACGGGAAGTACACTGAAGCTTTCTTT. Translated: CASTASGNGKYTEAFF.